This T cell receptor beta chain was recovered during a study of CD8 T cells in ankylosing spondylitis. Germline CDR1 MNHNS, CDR2 SASEGT. V was cut by 0 bases and J by 0 bases, with 11 bases left in between. The CDR3 is 16 residues long. In making TCR beta libraries, quantitative 5'-RACE with molecular barcodes was used. TCRdb itself ran the 5' RACE reads through MiXCR, one entry per CDR3 protein. The table has 250,000 or so distinct CDR3 sequences, approximately 12% seen once. Ten or more counts support this clonotype. The TCR comes from a male donor with ankylosing spondylitis or in good health (not recorded which). The V gene is TRBV6-1, the J gene TRBJ1-2; D is uncertain. Specimen: blood, either unsorted or a sorted T cell fraction (not recorded which). CDR3 DNA sequence: TGTGCCAGCAGTGAAGCTGGGCAGGCAGCTAACTATGGCTACACCTTC. It yields the protein CASSEAGQAANYGYTF.